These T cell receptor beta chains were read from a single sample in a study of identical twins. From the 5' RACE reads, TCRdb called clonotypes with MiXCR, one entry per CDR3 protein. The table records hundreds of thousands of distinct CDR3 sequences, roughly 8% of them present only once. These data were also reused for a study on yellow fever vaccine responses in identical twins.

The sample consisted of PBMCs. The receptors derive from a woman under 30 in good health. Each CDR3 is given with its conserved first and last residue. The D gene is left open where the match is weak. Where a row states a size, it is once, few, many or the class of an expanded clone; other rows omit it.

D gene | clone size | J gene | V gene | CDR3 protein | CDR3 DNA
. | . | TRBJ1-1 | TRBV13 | CASSSGDGNTEAFF | TGTGCCAGCAGCTCCGGAGACGGTAACACTGAAGCTTTCTTT
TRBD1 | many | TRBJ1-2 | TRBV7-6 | CASSLIRDSPYGYTF | TGTGCCAGCAGCTTGATACGGGACAGTCCCTATGGCTACACCTTC
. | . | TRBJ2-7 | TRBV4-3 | CASSSDGGSYEQYF | TGCGCCAGCAGCTCCGACGGAGGCTCCTACGAGCAGTACTTC
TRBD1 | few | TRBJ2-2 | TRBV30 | CAWSVRTGFKTGELFF | TGTGCCTGGAGTGTACGGACAGGGTTCAAAACCGGGGAGCTGTTTTTT
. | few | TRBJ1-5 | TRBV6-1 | CASSPDGSSPQHF | TGTGCCAGCAGTCCGGATGGGTCCTCGCCCCAGCATTTT
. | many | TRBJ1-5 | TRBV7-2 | CASSLSSQGNQPQHF | TGTGCCAGCAGCTTATCTTCTCAGGGCAATCAGCCCCAGCATTTT
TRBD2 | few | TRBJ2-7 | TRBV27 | CASSPHALRTSGSARRGEQYF | TGTGCCAGCAGTCCTCATGCCCTCAGGACTAGCGGGAGTGCAAGAAGGGGCGAGCAGTACTTC
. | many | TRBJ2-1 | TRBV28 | CATRVRDLFNEQFF | TGTGCCACCAGGGTTAGGGACCTCTTCAATGAGCAGTTCTTC
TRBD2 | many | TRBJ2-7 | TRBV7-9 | CASSGAGTRKRYEQYF | TGTGCCAGCAGCGGGGCCGGGACTAGGAAAAGATACGAGCAGTACTTC
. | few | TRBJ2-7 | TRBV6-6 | CASSWNRVEQYF | TGTGCCAGCAGTTGGAACAGGGTCGAGCAGTACTTC
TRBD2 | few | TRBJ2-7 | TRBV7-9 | CASRNTRGVHAYEQYF | TGTGCCAGCAGGAACACCCGGGGGGTTCATGCCTACGAGCAGTACTTC
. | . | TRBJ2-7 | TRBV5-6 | CASSLAGPYYEQYF | TGTGCCAGCAGCTTAGCGGGTCCCTACTACGAGCAGTACTTC
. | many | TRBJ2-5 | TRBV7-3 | CASSLGHAEETQYF | TGTGCCAGCAGCTTAGGGCACGCCGAAGAGACCCAGTACTTC
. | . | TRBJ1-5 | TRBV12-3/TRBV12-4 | CASSWTDQPQHF | TGTGCCAGCAGTTGGACAGATCAGCCCCAGCATTTT
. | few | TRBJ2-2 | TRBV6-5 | CASSWGSGFGTGELFF | TGTGCCAGCAGTTGGGGTAGCGGATTCGGCACCGGGGAGCTGTTTTTT
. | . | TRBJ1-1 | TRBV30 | CAWRYGSNTEAFF | TGTGCCTGGAGGTACGGATCGAACACTGAAGCTTTCTTT
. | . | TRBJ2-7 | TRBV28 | CASGLSYEQYF | TGTGCCAGCGGATTGTCCTACGAGCAGTACTTC
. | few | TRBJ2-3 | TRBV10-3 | CAISDFSEGSTDTQYF | TGTGCCATCAGTGATTTTAGCGAGGGAAGCACAGATACGCAGTATTTT
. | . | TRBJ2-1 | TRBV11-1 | CASSPTRGTGRVYNEQFF | TGTGCCAGCAGCCCTACGAGAGGGACCGGGAGAGTCTACAATGAGCAGTTCTTC
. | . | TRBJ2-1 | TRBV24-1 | CATSDLRSGFGNRNEQFF | TGTGCCACCAGTGATTTGCGCTCGGGGTTTGGGAACAGGAATGAGCAGTTCTTC
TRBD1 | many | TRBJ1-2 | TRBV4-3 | CASSPGQDYGYTF | TGCGCCAGCAGCCCGGGACAGGACTATGGCTACACCTTC
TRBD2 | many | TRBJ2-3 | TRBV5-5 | CASSSRTSLDTQYF | TGTGCCAGCAGCTCGAGGACTAGTCTGGATACGCAGTATTTT
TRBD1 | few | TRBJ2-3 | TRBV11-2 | CASSRQGRTDTQYF | TGTGCCAGCAGCCGACAGGGTCGCACAGATACGCAGTATTTT
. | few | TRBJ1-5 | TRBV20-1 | CSARGPGQGQQPQHF | TGCAGTGCTAGAGGCCCCGGGCAGGGTCAACAGCCCCAGCATTTT
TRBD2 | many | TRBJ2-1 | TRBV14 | CASSRGAGEYNEQFF | TGTGCCAGCAGCCGGGGAGCGGGGGAGTACAATGAGCAGTTCTTC
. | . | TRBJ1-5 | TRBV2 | CASSEVGNRPSNQPQHF | TGTGCCAGCAGTGAAGTGGGAAACAGGCCTAGCAATCAGCCCCAGCATTTT
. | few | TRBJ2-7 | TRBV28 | CASSPPSLEQYF | TGTGCCAGCAGTCCCCCCTCTCTCGAGCAGTACTTC
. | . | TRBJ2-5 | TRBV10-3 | CAISLGLQSQETQYF | TGTGCCATCAGCCTGGGACTCCAAAGCCAAGAGACCCAGTACTTC
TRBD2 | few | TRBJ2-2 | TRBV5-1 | CASSKIAGENTGELFF | TGCGCCAGCAGCAAAATAGCGGGGGAGAACACCGGGGAGCTGTTTTTT
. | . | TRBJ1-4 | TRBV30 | CAWSVMHNEKLFF | TGTGCCTGGAGTGTAATGCATAATGAAAAACTGTTTTTT
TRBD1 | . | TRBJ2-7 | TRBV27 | CASRLRDRGAYEQYF | TGTGCCAGCAGGCTCCGGGACAGGGGAGCCTACGAGCAGTACTTC
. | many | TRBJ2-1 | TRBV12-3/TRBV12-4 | CASSDPLQEQFF | TGTGCCAGCAGCGACCCGCTCCAGGAGCAGTTCTTC
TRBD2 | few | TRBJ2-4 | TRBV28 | CASSPGGGLAKNIQYF | TGTGCCAGCAGCCCGGGGGGGGGACTAGCCAAAAACATTCAGTACTTC
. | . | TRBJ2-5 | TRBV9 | CASSVGGLAQETQYF | TGTGCCAGCAGCGTAGGTGGGCTAGCCCAAGAGACCCAGTACTTC
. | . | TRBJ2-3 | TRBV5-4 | CASSFWEITDTQYF | TGTGCCAGCAGCTTTTGGGAAATCACAGATACGCAGTATTTT
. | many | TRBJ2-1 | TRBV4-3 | CASSRDREGYNEQFF | TGCGCCAGCAGCCGCGACAGGGAGGGATACAATGAGCAGTTCTTC
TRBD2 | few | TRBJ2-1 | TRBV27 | CASSLKIVGLGDNEQFF | TGTGCCAGCAGTTTAAAGATAGTGGGACTAGGAGACAATGAGCAGTTCTTC
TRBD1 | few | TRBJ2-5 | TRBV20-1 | CSAIPLRTGQETQYF | TGCAGTGCTATCCCCCTCCGGACAGGGCAAGAGACCCAGTACTTC
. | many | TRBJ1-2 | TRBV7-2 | CASSYKPGHGYTF | TGTGCCAGCAGCTATAAACCCGGTCATGGCTACACCTTC
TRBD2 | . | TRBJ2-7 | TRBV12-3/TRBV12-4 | CASRGGREGPLYEQYF | TGTGCCAGCAGGGGAGGGCGGGAGGGCCCCCTCTACGAGCAGTACTTC
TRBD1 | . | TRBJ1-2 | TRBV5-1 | CASTHTGDSSYGYTF | TGCGCCAGCACTCACACGGGGGACAGTAGCTATGGCTACACCTTC
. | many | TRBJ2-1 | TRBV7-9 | CASSFVGRVYNEQFF | TGTGCCAGCAGCTTTGTGGGCAGGGTGTACAATGAGCAGTTCTTC
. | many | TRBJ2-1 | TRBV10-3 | CAISDGLSSYNEQFF | TGTGCCATCAGTGATGGCCTGAGCTCCTACAATGAGCAGTTCTTC
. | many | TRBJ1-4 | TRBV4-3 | CASSQAGDRNEKLFF | TGCGCCAGCAGCCAAGCAGGAGACCGGAATGAAAAACTGTTTTTT
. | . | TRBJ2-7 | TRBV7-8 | CASSGGQDYEQYF | TGTGCCAGCAGCGGAGGCCAAGATTACGAGCAGTACTTC
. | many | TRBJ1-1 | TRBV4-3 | CASSHTGNTEAFF | TGCGCCAGCAGCCATACAGGGAACACTGAAGCTTTCTTT
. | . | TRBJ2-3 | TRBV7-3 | CASSFGQSDTQYF | TGTGCCAGCAGCTTCGGACAGTCAGATACGCAGTATTTT
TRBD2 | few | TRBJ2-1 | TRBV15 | CATSSGSGGSYNEQFF | TGTGCCACCAGCAGCGGTAGCGGGGGCTCCTACAATGAGCAGTTCTTC
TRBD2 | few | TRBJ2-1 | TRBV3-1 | CASSRQAGNGYEQFF | TGTGCCAGCAGCCGCCAAGCGGGAAACGGGTATGAGCAGTTCTTC
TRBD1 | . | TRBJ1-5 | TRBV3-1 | CASSLQGGMQPQHF | TGTGCCAGCAGCCTTCAGGGGGGAATGCAGCCCCAGCATTTT
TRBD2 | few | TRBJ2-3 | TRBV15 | CATSRDLAGSTDTQYF | TGTGCCACCAGCAGAGATCTAGCGGGGAGCACAGATACGCAGTATTTT
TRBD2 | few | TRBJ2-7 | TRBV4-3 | CASSPRLAGYEQYF | TGCGCCAGCAGCCCGAGACTAGCGGGATACGAGCAGTACTTC
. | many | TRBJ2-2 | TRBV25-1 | CASSEWGSTGELFF | TGTGCCAGCAGTGAATGGGGGAGCACCGGGGAGCTGTTTTTT
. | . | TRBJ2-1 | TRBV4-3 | CASSQDGAGPYNEQFF | TGCGCCAGCAGCCAAGATGGGGCGGGCCCCTACAATGAGCAGTTCTTC
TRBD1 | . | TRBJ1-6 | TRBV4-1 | CASSPEDRVNSPLHF | TGCGCCAGCAGCCCCGAAGACAGGGTAAATTCACCCCTCCACTTT